These 32 T cell receptor beta chains came from one sample sequenced in a study of shared clonotypes between healthy human individuals. The data were produced by immunoSEQ multiplex PCR, yet TCRdb's version contains in-frame clones alone and is incomplete. The sample holds some 2,000,000 clones, roughly 96% seen once. The material sequenced was naive CD4+ T cells sorted from blood. Noted subset: CD45RA+ positively selected. The origin of the receptors is a man between 18 and 29 years old in good health.

The chain carries TRBV6-5 and TRBJ1-2; 12 positions agree with TRBD1. Losses at the gene ends were 8 bases for V and 8 bases for J; bases not matched to a gene: 12. CDR1 and CDR2 (germline): MNHEY, SVGAGI. CDR3 length equals 15 residues. CDR3 bases: TGTGCCAGCGGCTTCCCGGGACAGGGGGCTTTAGGCTACACCTTC. Its translation: CASGFPGQGALGYTF.

This rearrangement joins TRBV6-1 to TRBJ1-1; 7 bases are shared with TRBD1. Germline V gene sequence: CDR1 MNHNS, CDR2 SASEGT. The CDR3 loop spans 15 amino acids. J lost 0 bases, V lost 8 bases, and 9 bases had no gene match. The CDR3 loop is CASATDRSLNTEAFF. The CDR3 DNA reads TGTGCCAGCGCTACGGACAGGAGTTTGAACACTGAAGCTTTCTTT.

The chain links TRBV5-4 to TRBJ2-3; D is ambiguous. This CDR3 comprises 14 residues. Trimming cost V 2 bases and J 5 bases, with 12 bases left between them. The germline V gene encodes CDR1 SGHNT and CDR2 YYREEE (reference sequence). The CDR3 DNA reads as TGTGCCAGCAGCTTCAGGCAGTTGGGAGATACGCAGTATTTT. Translating it yields CASSFRQLGDTQYF.

The chain couples TRBV2 to TRBJ1-2; D remains unclear. CDR3 size: 13 residues. Trimming shortened V by 7 bases and J by 8 bases, and 17 bases separated the two germline ends. Looked up from germline, CDR1 is SNHLY and CDR2 is FYNNEI. The CDR3 loop is CASTQLGASGYTF. The CDR3 nucleotides read TGTGCCAGCACCCAACTCGGAGCTAGCGGCTACACCTTC.

The chain is built from TRBV7-2 and TRBJ1-1; no definite D call. Germline CDR1 reads SGHTA; CDR2 reads FQGNSA. V lost 2 bases, J lost 4 bases, and 11 bases lay in between. This CDR3 spans 14 amino acids. The CDR3 sequence is CASSLFPGATEAFF. CDR3 in DNA: TGTGCCAGCAGCTTATTCCCGGGAGCCACTGAAGCTTTCTTT.

The V call is TRBV7-2, the J call TRBJ1-2, with a tentative D call TRBD1 (5 bases). This CDR3 has 14 amino acids. Germline CDR1 reads SGHTA; CDR2 reads FQGNSA. V lost 1 base, J lost 6 bases, and 12 bases lay in between. As DNA, the CDR3 is TGTGCCAGCAGCTTAGGGATGGGGCGGAATGGCTACACCTTC. The encoded protein is CASSLGMGRNGYTF.

V is TRBV7-9 and J is TRBJ1-2; D is undetermined. Per the germline V gene, CDR1 is SEHNR and CDR2 is FQNEAQ (reference sequence). Trimming shortened V by 4 bases and J by 5 bases, and 5 bases separated the two germline ends. The CDR3 length is 11 residues. DNA for the CDR3: TGTGCCAGCAGCTCTGTATATGGCTACACCTTC. Protein product: CASSSVYGYTF.

A note on this clone: Other nucleotide sequences from this sample produce the same CDR3. The genes are TRBV6-5 and TRBJ1-6; D possibly corresponds to TRBD1 (6 bases). The CDR3 sequence is 15 residues long. Per the germline V gene, CDR1 is MNHEY and CDR2 is SVGAGI. V dropped 2 bases and J dropped 7 bases, with 12 bases sitting between them. In nucleotides, the CDR3 is TGTGCCAGCAGTTACGTACAGGGAGGGAATTCACCCCTCCACTTT. Translating it yields CASSYVQGGNSPLHF.

The rearrangement uses TRBV19 and TRBJ2-7; weak D call: TRBD1 (7 bases). Trimming removed 5 bases at V and 7 bases at J, with 24 bases between. The CDR3 extends over 16 amino acids. Germline V gene sequence: CDR1 LNHDA, CDR2 SQIVND (reference sequence). The DNA of the CDR3 is TGTGCCAGTAGTCATATACCGGGACAGCGGGTCGGTGAGCAGTACTTC. Protein: CASSHIPGQRVGEQYF.

This chain links TRBV7-6 with TRBJ2-5; 14 positions match TRBD2. J lost 5 bases, V lost 1 base, and 12 bases had no gene match. The CDR3 is 19 amino acids. In germline, CDR1 is SGHVS, CDR2 FNYEAQ. CDR3 residues: CASSLGLGTSGGAGETQYF. The CDR3 nucleotides read TGTGCCAGCAGCTTAGGGCTCGGGACTAGCGGGGGAGCTGGGGAGACCCAGTACTTC.

This chain links TRBV6-1 with TRBJ2-7; the D gene is possibly TRBD2 (5 bases). CDR1 and CDR2 from the germline V gene are MNHNS and SASEGT. The CDR3 runs to 15 residues. With 3 bases removed from V and 0 bases from J, the gap between germline ends came to 12 bases. The DNA of the CDR3 is TGTGCCAGCAGTGACCCAGCGGCGATCTCCTACGAGCAGTACTTC. The encoded protein is CASSDPAAISYEQYF.

DNA for the CDR3: TGTGCCAGCAGAGATTCCTCCGGGACAGCAAATGAAAAACTGTTTTTT. This codes for CASRDSSGTANEKLFF. V gene TRBV21-1 combines with J gene TRBJ1-4; no DNA check was done on the table's D call, TRBD1. TRBV21-1 is deemed a pseudogene. This CDR3 spans 16 amino acids.

This clone was seen once. The V gene is TRBV2, the J gene TRBJ1-5; D is unclear. V was pared by 3 bases and J by 2 bases, with 14 bases between. The CDR3 sequence is 16 residues long. Looked up from germline, CDR1 is SNHLY and CDR2 is FYNNEI. In DNA form, the CDR3 reads TGTGCCAGCAGTGATGGCAGGACCCCTGGCAATCAGCCCCAGCATTTT. This sequence encodes CASSDGRTPGNQPQHF.

This chain connects TRBV6-1 to TRBJ1-1; weak D call: TRBD1 (5 bases). This CDR3 contains 13 residues. The germline V and J ends were trimmed by 6 bases and 10 bases, with 18 bases remaining between them. Per germline, CDR1 MNHNS and CDR2 SASEGT. The CDR3 DNA sequence: TGTGCCAGCAGGGAGGGGAGAGGGATAGGAGCTTTCTTT. Protein product: CASREGRGIGAFF.

The chain employs TRBV11-2 and TRBJ2-3; no clear D gene. This CDR3 contains 12 residues. Germline V gene lookup returns CDR1 SGHAT and CDR2 FQNNGV. Trimming removed 5 bases from V and 6 bases from J, with 9 bases in between. DNA for the CDR3: TGTGCCAGCAGCCCGGCCGGGGATACGCAGTATTTT. Residues: CASSPAGDTQYF.

The rearrangement joins TRBV7-8 to TRBJ2-1; D remains ambiguous. The V end was cut by 1 base, the J end by 9 bases, with 10 bases between. Germline CDR1 is SGHVS and CDR2 is FQNEAQ. The CDR3 loop spans 13 amino acids. DNA of the CDR3: TGTGCCAGCAGCTTAGTAATTCTGGGTGAGCAGTTCTTC. Protein product: CASSLVILGEQFF.

V usage is TRBV7-2 and J usage is TRBJ1-5; D gene ambiguous. Germline V gene data show CDR1 as SGHTA and CDR2 as FQGNSA. Trimming cost V 3 bases and J 6 bases, with 9 bases left between them. This CDR3 region has 13 residues. As DNA, the CDR3 is TGTGCCAGCAGCTTGGCGACGGGTCAGCCCCAGCATTTT. As protein: CASSLATGQPQHF. The complete variable domain, with remaining parts taken from reference TRBV7-2 and TRBJ1-5, reads GAGVSQSPSNKVTEKGKDVELRCDPISGHTALYWYRQSLGQGLEFLIYFQGNSAPDKSGLPSDRFSAERTGGSVSTLTIQRTQQEDSAVYLCASSLATGQPQHFGDGTRLSIL.

Concerning this clone: The same CDR3 is also encoded by other DNA sequences in this sample. The V gene is TRBV18, the J gene TRBJ2-3; no firm D call. This CDR3 comprises 15 residues. V shed 0 bases and J shed 0 bases, with 7 bases lying between them. Looked up from germline, CDR1 is KGHSH and CDR2 is LQKENI. The CDR3 bases are TGTGCCAGCTCACCACCGGGAAGGAGCACAGATACGCAGTATTTT. It translates to CASSPPGRSTDTQYF.

The CDR3 DNA reads TGCGCCAGCAGCCAAGATTTTTCAGCGGGGAATCAGCCCCAGCATTTT. Encoded protein: CASSQDFSAGNQPQHF. The rearrangement uses TRBV4-3 and TRBJ1-5; D is ambiguous. From germline, CDR1 is LGHNA and CDR2 YSLEER. The V end lost 0 bases, the J end lost 4 bases, and 13 bases lay between the germline ends. The CDR3 totals 16 residues.

This rearrangement joins TRBV30 to TRBJ2-5, with a possible D match to TRBD1 (5 bases). V was trimmed by 2 bases and J by 11 bases, leaving 18 bases between them. This CDR3 region has 13 residues. From germline, CDR1 is GTSNPN and CDR2 SVGIG (reference sequence). The CDR3 reads CAWSQGLNGVQYF. The CDR3 DNA reads as TGTGCCTGGAGTCAGGGTCTTAACGGTGTTCAGTACTTC.

A word on this clone: One junction end does not reproduce the germline sequence, and a read error may be involved. The chain carries TRBV7-7 and TRBJ2-5; the D call may be TRBD1 or TRBD2 (5 bases each). The germline V gene has CDR1 SSHAT and CDR2 FNYEAQ (reference sequence). This CDR3 is 14 amino acids long. The DNA of the CDR3 is TGTGCTAGCAGCCCACCGGGACCTCATGAGACCCAGTACTTC. Amino acids: CASSPPGPHETQYF.

V and J are TRBV7-8 and TRBJ2-3; 10 bases are a match to TRBD2. The CDR3 is 16 residues long. J gave up 2 bases and V 0 bases, and 2 bases lay outside the gene matches. CDR1 SGHVS and CDR2 FQNEAQ come from the germline V gene. CDR3 coding DNA: TGTGCCAGCAGCTTAGCTAGCGGGGGGACCACAGATACGCAGTATTTT. Translated: CASSLASGGTTDTQYF. Based on the CDR3 plus reference TRBV7-8 and TRBJ2-3, the full variable domain is GAGVSQSPRYKVAKRGQDVALRCDPISGHVSLFWYQQALGQGPEFLTYFQNEAQLDKSGLPSDRFFAERPEGSVSTLKIQRTQQEDSAVYLCASSLASGGTTDTQYFGPGTRLTVL.

The chain carries TRBV27 and TRBJ1-1; no clear D. Germline V CDR1 and CDR2: MNHEY, SMNVEV (reference sequence). This CDR3 is 11 amino acids long. V lost 6 bases to trimming and J lost 12 bases, with 14 bases between them. The CDR3 reads CASRYARSTFF. The CDR3 nucleotides read TGTGCCAGCAGGTATGCGCGGTCCACTTTCTTT.

This clone showed up just once. V and J are TRBV5-1 and TRBJ2-5; 11 nucleotides align to TRBD2. The junction had 9 bases not matched to a gene; V was cut back by 4 bases and J by 1 base. The CDR3 consists of 17 residues. Germline values: CDR1 SGHRS, CDR2 YFSETQ. The CDR3 spells CASSPLWTSGFQETQYF. In DNA, the CDR3 is TGCGCCAGCAGCCCCTTGTGGACTAGCGGGTTCCAAGAGACCCAGTACTTC.

J is TRBJ2-2 and V is TRBV5-1, with D perhaps TRBD1 (5 bases). The CDR3 has 15 amino acids. Germline V gene data show CDR1 as SGHRS and CDR2 as YFSETQ. With 4 bases removed from V and 2 bases from J, the gap between germline ends came to 12 bases. CDR3 in DNA: TGCGCCAGCAGCAAACAGGTCTCCAACACCGGGGAGCTGTTTTTT. It specifies CASSKQVSNTGELFF.

This sequence joins TRBV4-2 and TRBJ2-4; maybe TRBD2 (6 bases). The CDR3 is 17 residues long. The V gene lost 0 bases and the J gene lost 0 bases, with 12 bases spanning the gap. CDR1 and CDR2 from the germline V gene are LGHNA and YNFKEQ. The DNA of the CDR3 is TGTGCCAGCAGCCAAGATACGGGGGAGCGAGCCAAAAACATTCAGTACTTC. Translating gives CASSQDTGERAKNIQYF.

The chain recombines TRBV7-2 with TRBJ2-6; a weak D match, TRBD1 (6 bases). The germline gives CDR1 SGHTA, CDR2 FQGNSA. CDR3 size: 15 residues. The V gene lost 1 base and the J gene lost 4 bases, with 8 bases spanning the gap. The CDR3 DNA reads TGTGCCAGCAGCTTAGGACAGGTCGGGGCCAACGTCCTGACTTTC. Encoded protein: CASSLGQVGANVLTF.

This chain links TRBV2 with TRBJ2-5, with D possibly being TRBD2 (5 bases). V was cut by 8 bases and J by 0 bases, with 10 bases left in between. This CDR3 region has 13 residues. Germline-derived CDR1 and CDR2 are SNHLY and FYNNEI. Here the CDR3 DNA reads TGTGCCAGCTGTGCCGGGAACCAAGAGACCCAGTACTTC. Its protein is CASCAGNQETQYF.

The chain recombines TRBV10-3 with TRBJ2-1; TRBD2 aligns across 10 bases. The CDR3 contains 15 residues. Germline CDR1 is ENHRY and CDR2 is SYGVKD. V shed 2 bases, J shed 9 bases, and the junction held 7 bases outside the gene matches. The CDR3 bases are TGTGCCATCAGTGAGGGGGTAGCGGGAGGATCTGAGCAGTTCTTC. Its protein is CAISEGVAGGSEQFF.

The chain carries TRBV30 and TRBJ1-5; tentative D call: TRBD1 (6 bases). The CDR3 length is 12 residues. V was shortened by 7 bases and J by 8 bases, with 15 bases between the two germline ends. Germline values: CDR1 GTSNPN, CDR2 SVGIG (reference sequence). CDR3 bases: TGTGCCTCGGGGGCCATGGGGGAGCCCCAGCATTTT. Its translation is CASGAMGEPQHF. The full variable domain, with the rest looked up from reference TRBV30 and TRBJ1-5, is SQTIHQWPATLVQPVGSPLSLECTVEGTSNPNLYWYRQAAGRGLQLLFYSVGIGQISSEVPQNLSASRPQDRQFILSSKKLLLSDSGFYLCASGAMGEPQHFGDGTRLSIL.

This chain uses TRBV9 with TRBJ2-7, with 8 bases that match TRBD1. V shed 0 bases, J shed 3 bases, and the junction held 5 bases outside the gene matches. CDR1 SGDLS and CDR2 YYNGEE come from the germline V gene. CDR3 length equals 15 residues. CDR3: CASSVETGAGYEQYF. The DNA of the CDR3 is TGTGCCAGCAGCGTAGAGACAGGGGCGGGCTACGAGCAGTACTTC.

V is TRBV6-6 and J is TRBJ1-3; D is ambiguous. The CDR3 has 14 residues. V lost 8 bases and J lost 0, with 11 bases in between. In germline, CDR1 is MNHNY, CDR2 SVGAGI (reference sequence). The CDR3 DNA follows: TGTGCCAGCCGGGAGGGATTCTCTGGAAACACCATATATTTT. This encodes CASREGFSGNTIYF.